The T cell receptor (beta chain) under discussion was sequenced for a study of vaccination and CD4 T cells after COVID-19. Study details: Following dose two, a median 72 days (range 14 to 241) passed before post-vaccine samples were taken. A CEFX pool, an HIV-1 Nef pool, or no peptide went to control cultures.

Between the trimmed V and J ends, which lost 5 bases and 7 bases, there was a span of 21 bases. The CDR3 has 15 residues. Germline assignment: CDR1 SEHNR and CDR2 FQNEAQ (reference sequence). Described treatment: roughly 10-day PBMC culture with coronavirus spike peptide pools or control peptides (ViraFEST assay). After being plated at around 1.8 million per well, PBMCs were cultured with about 10 IU/ml IL-2 and around 11 ug/ml peptide pools. Study results and limitations: Only post-vaccination samples contained a median roughly 90% of the reactive clones in convalescent patients.

This clonotype was counted between two and nine times. Its antigen is not known. Cultured CD4+ T cells had their DNA profiled by the Oncomine TCR Beta short-read assay. TCRdb passed the PCR reads through MiXCR, listing each CDR3 protein once. The data contain around 8,400 distinct CDR3 sequences, about 63% of them singletons. The specimen sequenced was CD4+ T cells from blood, cultured in vitro. The chain recombines TRBV7-9 with TRBJ2-7, with a weak D call TRBD2 (6 bases). The TCR sequence derives from a human donor who had recovered from COVID-19. CDR3 sequence reads: CASSPTGPRGDEQYF. The CDR3 DNA reads TGTGCCAGCAGCCCAACCGGGCCCCGCGGGGATGAGCAGTACTTC.